The clone carrying this T cell receptor beta chain was counted once. The antigen remains unidentified. Other DNA sequences of this sample code for an identical CDR3. Among the 120 subjects of the validation cohort, separate from the roughly 700-subject first cohort, were the donors. Profiled with immunoSEQ multiplex PCR; TCRdb holds only in-frame clones, not every one. The sample carries roughly 220,000 clones, about 93% recorded once. The sample originates from a study of cytomegalovirus exposure and HLA in healthy donors. General observations from the study: Rarity held for most TCR sequences, but there were some public TCRs that occurred in many donors. The study flagged fewer than 200 TCR beta chains as cytomegalovirus-associated.

In germline, CDR1 is SGHTA, CDR2 FQGNSA. Unmatched junction bases numbered 3, after V lost 5 bases and J lost 2 bases. The length of the CDR3 is 14 residues. This sequence was found in a woman under 30 in good health and CMV-seronegative. The sequencing input was PBMCs. The chain uses TRBV7-2 and TRBJ1-5, with 7 nucleotides matching TRBD1. The CDR3 here is CASSLDRGNQPQHF. DNA for the CDR3: TGTGCCAGCAGCCTCGACAGGGGCAATCAGCCCCAGCATTTT.